This TCR beta chain was identified in a study of T-cell memory formation after mild COVID-19. From 5'RACE with constant-segment primers came TCR alpha and TCR beta cDNA libraries that carried sample barcodes and UMIs. In TCRdb, the 5' RACE reads were re-called with MiXCR into one record per CDR3 protein. The table includes just under 550,000 distinct CDR3 sequences, 20% detected once. This clonotype is a singleton in its sample. This CDR3 has 16 residues. The V end lost 5 bases, the J end lost 0 bases, and 17 bases lay between the germline ends. CDR1 is MNHEY, CDR2 SVGAGI, per germline. This TCR was recovered from an adult woman who had mild COVID-19 (a few samples of this study predate the infection). Cell type and time point are not known. The chain combines TRBV6-5 with TRBJ2-7; a weak D match, TRBD2 (5 bases). Input material: PBMCs or a T cell subset sorted from them (not recorded which). CDR3 amino acids: CASSVSGLGSSYEQYF. The CDR3 region has the DNA TGTGCCAGCAGTGTATCGGGCCTAGGGAGCTCCTACGAGCAGTACTTC.